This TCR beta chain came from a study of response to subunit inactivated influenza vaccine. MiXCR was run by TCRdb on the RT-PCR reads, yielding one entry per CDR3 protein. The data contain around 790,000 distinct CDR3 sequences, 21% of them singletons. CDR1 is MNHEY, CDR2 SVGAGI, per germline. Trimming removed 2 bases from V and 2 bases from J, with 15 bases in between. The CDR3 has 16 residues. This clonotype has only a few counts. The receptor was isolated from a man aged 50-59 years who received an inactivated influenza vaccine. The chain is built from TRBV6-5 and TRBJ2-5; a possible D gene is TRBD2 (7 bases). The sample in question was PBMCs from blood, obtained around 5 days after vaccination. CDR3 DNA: TGTGCCAGCAGTTACGGGGCGGGGGCGAGACAAGAGACCCAGTACTTC. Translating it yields CASSYGAGARQETQYF.